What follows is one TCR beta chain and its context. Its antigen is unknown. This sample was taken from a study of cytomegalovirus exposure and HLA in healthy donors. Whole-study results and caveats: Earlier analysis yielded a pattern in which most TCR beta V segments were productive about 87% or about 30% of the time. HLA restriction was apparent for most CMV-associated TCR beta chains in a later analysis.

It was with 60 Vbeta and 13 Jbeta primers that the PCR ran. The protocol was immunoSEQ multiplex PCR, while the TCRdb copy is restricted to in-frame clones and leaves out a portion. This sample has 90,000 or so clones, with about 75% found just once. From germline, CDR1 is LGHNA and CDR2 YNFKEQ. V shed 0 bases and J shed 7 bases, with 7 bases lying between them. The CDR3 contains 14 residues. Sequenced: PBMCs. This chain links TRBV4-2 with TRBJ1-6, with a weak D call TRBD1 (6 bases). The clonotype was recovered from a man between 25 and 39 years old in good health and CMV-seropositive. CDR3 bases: TGTGCCAGCAGCCAAGATCAGGGGAATTCACCCCTCCACTTT. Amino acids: CASSQDQGNSPLHF.